This T cell receptor (beta chain) was sequenced in a study of T cells after yellow fever vaccination. CDR3 length equals 12 residues. The V end lost 7 bases, the J end lost 5 bases, and 11 bases lay between the germline ends. Germline V gene lookup returns CDR1 MDHEN and CDR2 SYDVKM. There are many counts of this clonotype. As yet, its antigen is unknown. Whole-study findings and limits: Some clonotypes were seen in both the CD4 and the CD8 compartments. These made up a small share and likely arose from convergent recombination. It was a weaker secondary response, yet one that peaked faster, at day 5 versus 15. Highly abundant clonotypes carried over from the bulk population could end up in FACS-sorted repertoires as contaminants.

The authors made TCR cDNA by 5'RACE template switching, adding a universal primer site and UMIs. TCRdb ran MiXCR on the 5' RACE reads and lists one entry per CDR3 protein. This sample carries 200,000 to 250,000 distinct CDR3 sequences, approximately 3% of them seen once, and the ten largest clones take approximately 3.5%. This chain joins TRBV28 and TRBJ1-1; D not certain. This receptor was taken from a man between 18 and 29 years old who received the YFV17D yellow fever vaccine. The sequences come from CD4+ T cells sorted from PBMCs, collected 10 days after the yellow fever booster vaccination. CDR3: CASIRAGTEAFF. In DNA, the CDR3 is TGTGCCAGCATCCGCGCCGGAACTGAAGCTTTCTTT.